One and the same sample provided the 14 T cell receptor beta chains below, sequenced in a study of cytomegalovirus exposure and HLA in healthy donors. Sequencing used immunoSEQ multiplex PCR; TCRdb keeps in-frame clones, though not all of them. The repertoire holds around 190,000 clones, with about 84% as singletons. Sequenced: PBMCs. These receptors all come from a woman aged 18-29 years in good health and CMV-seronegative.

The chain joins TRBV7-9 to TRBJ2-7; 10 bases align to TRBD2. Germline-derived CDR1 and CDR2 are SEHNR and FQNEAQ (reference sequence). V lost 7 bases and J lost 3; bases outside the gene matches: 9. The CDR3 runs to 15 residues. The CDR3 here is CASKAKAGGLYEQYF. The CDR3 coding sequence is TGTGCCAGCAAGGCCAAAGCGGGAGGGCTCTACGAGCAGTACTTC.

CDR3: CSVPKQVVAGFTDTQYF. DNA of the CDR3: TGCAGCGTTCCCAAACAGGTGGTAGCGGGCTTCACAGATACGCAGTATTTT. V usage is TRBV29-1 and J usage is TRBJ2-3; 7 nucleotides align to TRBD2. The CDR3 covers 17 residues. Germline lookup yields CDR1 SQVTM and CDR2 ANQGSEA. V shed 5 bases, J shed 2 bases, and the junction held 16 bases outside the gene matches.

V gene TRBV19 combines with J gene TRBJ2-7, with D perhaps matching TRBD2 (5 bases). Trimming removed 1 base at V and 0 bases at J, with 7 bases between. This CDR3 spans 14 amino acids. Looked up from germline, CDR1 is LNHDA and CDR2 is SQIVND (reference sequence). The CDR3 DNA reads TGTGCCAGTAGTATAGGAGGGAACTCCTACGAGCAGTACTTC. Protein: CASSIGGNSYEQYF.

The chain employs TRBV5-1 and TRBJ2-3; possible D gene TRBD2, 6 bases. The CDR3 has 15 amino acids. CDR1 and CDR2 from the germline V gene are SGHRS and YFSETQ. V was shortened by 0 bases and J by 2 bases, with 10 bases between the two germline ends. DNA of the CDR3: TGCGCCAGCAGCTTGGAGGGACTTAACACAGATACGCAGTATTTT. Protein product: CASSLEGLNTDTQYF.

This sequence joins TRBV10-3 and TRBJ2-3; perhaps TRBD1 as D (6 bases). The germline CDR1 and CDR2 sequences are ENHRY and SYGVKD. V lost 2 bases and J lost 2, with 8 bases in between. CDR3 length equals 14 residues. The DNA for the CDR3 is TGTGCCATCAGTGAGCAGGGGTTCACAGATACGCAGTATTTT. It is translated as CAISEQGFTDTQYF.

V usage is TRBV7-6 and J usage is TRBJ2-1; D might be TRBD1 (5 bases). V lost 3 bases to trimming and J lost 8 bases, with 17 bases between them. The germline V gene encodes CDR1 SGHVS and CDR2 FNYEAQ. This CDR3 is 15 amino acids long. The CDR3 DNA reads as TGTGCCAGCAGCTTCCGACAGTACTGGGGCGATGAGCAGTTCTTC. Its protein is CASSFRQYWGDEQFF.

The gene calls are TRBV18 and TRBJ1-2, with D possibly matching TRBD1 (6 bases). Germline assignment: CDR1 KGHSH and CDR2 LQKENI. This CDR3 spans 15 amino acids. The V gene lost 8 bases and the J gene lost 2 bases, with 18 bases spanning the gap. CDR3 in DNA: TGTGCCAGCCGAGACGGATCAACAGGGAACTATGGCTACACCTTC. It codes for CASRDGSTGNYGYTF.

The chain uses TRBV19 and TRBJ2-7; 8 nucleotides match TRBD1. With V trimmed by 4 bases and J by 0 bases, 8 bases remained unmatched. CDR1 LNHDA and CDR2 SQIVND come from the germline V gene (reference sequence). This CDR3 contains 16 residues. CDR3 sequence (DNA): TGTGCCAGTAGTAAGGGGCTGACAGGGGACTCCTACGAGCAGTACTTC. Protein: CASSKGLTGDSYEQYF.

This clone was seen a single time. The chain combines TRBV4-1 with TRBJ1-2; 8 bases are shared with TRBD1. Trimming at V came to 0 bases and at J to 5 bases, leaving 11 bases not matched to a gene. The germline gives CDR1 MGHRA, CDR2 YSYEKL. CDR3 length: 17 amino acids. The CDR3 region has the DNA TGCGCCAGCAGCCAAGAGCTGGGTTGGGACAGGAAGTATGGCTACACCTTC. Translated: CASSQELGWDRKYGYTF.

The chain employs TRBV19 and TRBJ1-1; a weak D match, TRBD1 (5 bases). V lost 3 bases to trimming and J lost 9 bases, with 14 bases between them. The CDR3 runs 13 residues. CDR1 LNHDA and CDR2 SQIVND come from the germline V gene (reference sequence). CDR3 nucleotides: TGTGCCAGTAGTATCGGGGGGAATGACCAAGCTTTCTTT. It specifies CASSIGGNDQAFF.

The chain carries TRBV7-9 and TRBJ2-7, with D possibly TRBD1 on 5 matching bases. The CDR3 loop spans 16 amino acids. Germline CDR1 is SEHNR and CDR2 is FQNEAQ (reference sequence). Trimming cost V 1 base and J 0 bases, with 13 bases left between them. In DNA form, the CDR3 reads TGTGCCAGCAGCTTAGAATTTTACAGGACCTCCTACGAGCAGTACTTC. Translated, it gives CASSLEFYRTSYEQYF.

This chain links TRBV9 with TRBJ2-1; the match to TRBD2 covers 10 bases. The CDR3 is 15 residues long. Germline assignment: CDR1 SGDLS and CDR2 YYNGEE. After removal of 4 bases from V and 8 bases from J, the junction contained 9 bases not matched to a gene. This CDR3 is CASSPIAGGMDEQFF. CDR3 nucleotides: TGTGCCAGCAGCCCTATAGCGGGAGGAATGGATGAGCAGTTCTTC.

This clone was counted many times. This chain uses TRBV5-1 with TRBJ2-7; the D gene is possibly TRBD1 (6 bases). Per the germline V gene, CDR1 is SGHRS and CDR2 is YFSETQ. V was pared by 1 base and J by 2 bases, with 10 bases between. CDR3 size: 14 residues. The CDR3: CASSLTGHTYEQYF. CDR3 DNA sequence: TGCGCCAGCAGCTTGACGGGACATACCTACGAGCAGTACTTC.

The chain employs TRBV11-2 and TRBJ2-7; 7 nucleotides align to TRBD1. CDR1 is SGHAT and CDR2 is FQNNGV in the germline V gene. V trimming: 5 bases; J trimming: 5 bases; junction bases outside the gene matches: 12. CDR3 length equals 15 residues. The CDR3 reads CASSLRGGRIHEQYF. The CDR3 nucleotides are TGTGCCAGCAGCCTCCGAGGGGGCCGGATTCACGAGCAGTACTTC.